This T cell receptor (beta chain) was observed in a study of blood T cell repertoires in COVID-19. The protocol was immunoSEQ multiplex PCR, while the TCRdb copy is restricted to in-frame clones and leaves out a portion. The sample gives about 250,000 clones, roughly 83% of which show up once; about 9% is in the top ten. The germline V gene has CDR1 SEHNR and CDR2 FQNEAQ (reference sequence). This CDR3 region has 15 residues. Unmatched junction bases numbered 8, after V lost 0 bases and J lost 9 bases. This clone was found once. The V call is TRBV7-9, the J call TRBJ2-1; TRBD1 aligns across 7 bases. This clonotype originated in an elderly man with acute or convalescent COVID-19. Specimen: peripheral blood. The CDR3 is CASSLASRQGFEQFF. The DNA for the CDR3 is TGTGCCAGCAGCTTAGCAAGCCGACAGGGCTTTGAGCAGTTCTTC.